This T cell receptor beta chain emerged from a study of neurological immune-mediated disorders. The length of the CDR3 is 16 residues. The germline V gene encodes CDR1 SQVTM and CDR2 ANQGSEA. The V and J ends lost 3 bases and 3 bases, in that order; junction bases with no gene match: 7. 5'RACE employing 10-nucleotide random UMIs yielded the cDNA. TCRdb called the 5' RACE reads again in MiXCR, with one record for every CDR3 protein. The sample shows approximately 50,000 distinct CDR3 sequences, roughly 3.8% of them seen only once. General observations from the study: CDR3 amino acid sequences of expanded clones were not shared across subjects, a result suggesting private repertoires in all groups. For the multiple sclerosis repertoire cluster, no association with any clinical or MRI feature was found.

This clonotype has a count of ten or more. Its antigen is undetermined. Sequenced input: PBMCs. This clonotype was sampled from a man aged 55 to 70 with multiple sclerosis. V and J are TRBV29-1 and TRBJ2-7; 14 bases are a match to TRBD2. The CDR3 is CSVEGLAGAPRYEQYF. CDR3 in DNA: TGCAGCGTTGAGGGACTAGCGGGAGCGCCTCGCTACGAGCAGTACTTC.